This T cell receptor beta chain was sequenced in a study of blood T cell repertoires in COVID-19. Membership in each cohort depended on participant-reported clinical history. A COVID-19 case had been met by exposed participants during the 2 weeks before study entry. Using immunoSEQ multiplex PCR, the repertoire was profiled, and TCRdb retains in-frame clones only, with some absent. The table has fewer than 250,000 clones, roughly 90% seen once. This CDR3 is 12 amino acids long. V was trimmed by 4 bases and J by 8 bases, leaving 11 bases between them. CDR1 GTSNPN and CDR2 SVGIG come from the germline V gene (reference sequence).

Sequencing was done on a sample of PBMCs or T cells enriched from blood (not recorded which). The sequence came from a man aged 25-45 years who had been exposed to COVID-19. J is TRBJ1-4 and V is TRBV30; D is unresolved. CDR3 in amino acids: CAWTGVREKLFF. CDR3 DNA: TGTGCCTGGACCGGGGTTCGGGAAAAACTGTTTTTT.